This T cell receptor beta chain was sequenced for a study of T cells in Graves' hyperthyroidism and ophthalmopathy. Patients were excluded for uncontrolled infection, other autoimmune disease, pregnancy or lactation. Study-wide results and caveats: Most clonotypes expanded in thyroid above 0.001 were likewise present in blood.

This clonotype was counted a few times. Its antigen is unknown. Germline loops: CDR1 SQVTM, CDR2 ANQGSEA. The CDR3 is 14 amino acids. Trimming took off 2 bases at V and 9 bases at J, with 19 bases between the two ends. Amplification yielded TCR beta CDR3 regions, with RNA transcripts as the source. TCR CDR3 underwent first-round RT-PCR with the HTBI primer set. Via MiXCR, TCRdb re-called the multiplex PCR reads, giving one row per CDR3 protein. In the table there are fewer than 550,000 distinct CDR3 sequences, approximately 14% of which are singletons. The chain carries TRBV29-1 and TRBJ2-5; D is undetermined. The sequence was obtained from a woman aged 18-29 years with Graves' hyperthyroidism. Sequencing input: blood. The CDR3 here is CSVEPTQPSPAQYF. The DNA of the CDR3 is TGCAGCGTTGAACCAACGCAGCCATCTCCGGCCCAGTACTTC.